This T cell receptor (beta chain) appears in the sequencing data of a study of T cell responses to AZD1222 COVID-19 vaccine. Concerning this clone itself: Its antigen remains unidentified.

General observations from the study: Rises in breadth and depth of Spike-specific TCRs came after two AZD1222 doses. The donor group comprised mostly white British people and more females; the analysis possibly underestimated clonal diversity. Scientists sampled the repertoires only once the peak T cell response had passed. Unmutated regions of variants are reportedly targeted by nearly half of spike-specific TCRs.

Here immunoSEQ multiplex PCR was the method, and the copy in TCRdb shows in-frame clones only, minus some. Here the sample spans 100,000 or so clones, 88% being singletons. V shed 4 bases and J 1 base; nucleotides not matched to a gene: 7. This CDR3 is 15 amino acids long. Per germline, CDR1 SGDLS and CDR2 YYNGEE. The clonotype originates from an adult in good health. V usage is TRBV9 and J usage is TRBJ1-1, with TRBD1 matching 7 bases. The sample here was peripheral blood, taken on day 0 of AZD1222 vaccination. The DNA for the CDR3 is TGTGCCAGCAGCATTTTCGAGGGGGCGAACACTGAAGCTTTCTTT. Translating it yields CASSIFEGANTEAFF. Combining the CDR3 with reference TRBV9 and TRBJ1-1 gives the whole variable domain DSGVTQTPKHLITATGQRVTLRCSPRSGDLSVYWYQQSLDQGLQFLIQYYNGEERAKGNILERFSAQQFPDLHSELNLSSLELGDSALYFCASSIFEGANTEAFFGQGTRLTVV.